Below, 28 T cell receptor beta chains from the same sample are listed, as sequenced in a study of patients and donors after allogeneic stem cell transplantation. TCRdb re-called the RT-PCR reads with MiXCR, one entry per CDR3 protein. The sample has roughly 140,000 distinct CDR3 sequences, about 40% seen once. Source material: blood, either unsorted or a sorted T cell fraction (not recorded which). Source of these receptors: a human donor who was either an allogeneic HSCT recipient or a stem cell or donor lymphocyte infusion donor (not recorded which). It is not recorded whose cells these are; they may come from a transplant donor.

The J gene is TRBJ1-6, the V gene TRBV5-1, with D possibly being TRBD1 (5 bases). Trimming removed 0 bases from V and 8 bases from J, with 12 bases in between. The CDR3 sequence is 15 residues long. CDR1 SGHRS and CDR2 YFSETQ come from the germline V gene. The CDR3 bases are TGCGCCAGCAGCTTGGCCGGGCAGGGTTATTCACCCCTCCACTTT. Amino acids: CASSLAGQGYSPLHF.

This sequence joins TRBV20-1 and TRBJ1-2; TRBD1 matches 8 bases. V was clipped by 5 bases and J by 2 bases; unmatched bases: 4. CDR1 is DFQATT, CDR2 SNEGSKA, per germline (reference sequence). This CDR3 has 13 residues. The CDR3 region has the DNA TGCAGTGCTGGGACAGGAATAAACTATGGCTACACCTTC. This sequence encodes CSAGTGINYGYTF.

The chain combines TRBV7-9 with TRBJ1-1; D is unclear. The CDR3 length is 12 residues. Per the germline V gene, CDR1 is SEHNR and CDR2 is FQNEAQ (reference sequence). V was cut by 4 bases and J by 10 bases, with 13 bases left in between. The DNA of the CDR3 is TGTGCCAGCAGCTCAGTGGACCTAGCAGCTTTCTTT. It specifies CASSSVDLAAFF.

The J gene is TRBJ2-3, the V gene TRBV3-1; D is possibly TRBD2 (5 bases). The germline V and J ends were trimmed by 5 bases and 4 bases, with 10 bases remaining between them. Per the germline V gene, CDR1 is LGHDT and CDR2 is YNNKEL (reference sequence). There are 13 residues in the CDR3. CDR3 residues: CASSAEVPDTQYF. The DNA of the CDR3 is TGTGCCAGCAGCGCGGAGGTTCCAGATACGCAGTATTTT.

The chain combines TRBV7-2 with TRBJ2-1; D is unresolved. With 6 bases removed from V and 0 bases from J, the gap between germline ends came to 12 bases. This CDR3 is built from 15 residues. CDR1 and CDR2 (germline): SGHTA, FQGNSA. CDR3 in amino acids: CASRIYFSSYNEQFF. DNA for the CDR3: TGTGCCAGCAGGATTTATTTCAGCTCCTACAATGAGCAGTTCTTC.

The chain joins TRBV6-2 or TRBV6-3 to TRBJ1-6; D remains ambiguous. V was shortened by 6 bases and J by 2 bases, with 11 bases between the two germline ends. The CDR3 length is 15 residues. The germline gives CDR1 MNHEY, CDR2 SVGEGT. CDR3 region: CASRNAIPYNSPLHF. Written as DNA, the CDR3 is TGTGCCAGCAGGAACGCCATCCCCTATAATTCACCCCTCCACTTT.

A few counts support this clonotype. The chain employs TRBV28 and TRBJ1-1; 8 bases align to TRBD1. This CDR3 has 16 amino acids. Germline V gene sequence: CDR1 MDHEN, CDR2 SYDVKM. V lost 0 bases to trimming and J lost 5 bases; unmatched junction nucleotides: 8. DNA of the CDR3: TGTGCCAGCAGTTTATGGGCCCTGACAGGGGAGACTGAAGCTTTCTTT. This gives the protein CASSLWALTGETEAFF.

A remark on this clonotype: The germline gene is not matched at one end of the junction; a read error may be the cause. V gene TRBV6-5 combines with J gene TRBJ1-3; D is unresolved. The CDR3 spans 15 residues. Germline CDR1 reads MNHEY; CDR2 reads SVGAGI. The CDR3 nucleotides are TGTGCCAGCAGTTACACCCAGAGCTCTGGAAACCCCATATATTTT. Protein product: CASSYTQSSGNPIYF.

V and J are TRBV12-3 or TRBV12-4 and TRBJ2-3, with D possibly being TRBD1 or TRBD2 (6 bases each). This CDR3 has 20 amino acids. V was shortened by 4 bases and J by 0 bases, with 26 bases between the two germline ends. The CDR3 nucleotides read TGTGCCAGCAGTTCAAATTCGTGGCTGCGGGACACATCGAGCACAGATACGCAGTATTTT. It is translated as CASSSNSWLRDTSSTDTQYF.

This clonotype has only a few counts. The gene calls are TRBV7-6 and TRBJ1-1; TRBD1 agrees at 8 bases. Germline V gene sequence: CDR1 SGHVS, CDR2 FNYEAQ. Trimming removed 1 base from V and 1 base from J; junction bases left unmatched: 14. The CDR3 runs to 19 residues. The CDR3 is CASSLGWRQGAVRNTEAFF. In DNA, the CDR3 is TGTGCCAGCAGCTTAGGTTGGCGTCAGGGGGCCGTTCGGAACACTGAAGCTTTCTTT.

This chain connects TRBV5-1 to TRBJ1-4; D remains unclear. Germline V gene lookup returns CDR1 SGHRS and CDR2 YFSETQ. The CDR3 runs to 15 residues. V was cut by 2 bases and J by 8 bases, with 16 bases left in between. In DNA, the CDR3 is TGCGCCAGCAGCTTCGGACCCCTGAAAGGGGAAAAACTGTTTTTT. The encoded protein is CASSFGPLKGEKLFF.

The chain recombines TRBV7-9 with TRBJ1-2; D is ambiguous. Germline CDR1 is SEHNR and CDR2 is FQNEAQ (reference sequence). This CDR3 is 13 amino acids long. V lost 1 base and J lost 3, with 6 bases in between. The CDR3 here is CASSLDGDYGYTF. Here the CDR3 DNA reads TGTGCCAGCAGCTTAGACGGAGACTATGGCTACACCTTC. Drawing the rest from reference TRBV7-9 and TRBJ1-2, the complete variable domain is DTGVSQNPRHKITKRGQNVTFRCDPISEHNRLYWYRQTLGQGPEFLTYFQNEAQLEKSRLLSDRFSAERPKGSFSTLEIQRTEQGDSAMYLCASSLDGDYGYTFGSGTRLTVV.

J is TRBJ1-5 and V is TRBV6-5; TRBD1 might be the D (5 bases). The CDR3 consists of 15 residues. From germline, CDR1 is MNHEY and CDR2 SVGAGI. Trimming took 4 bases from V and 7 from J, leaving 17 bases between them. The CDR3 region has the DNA TGTGCCAGCAGTTTGGGACCCCTCTCGGGACAGCCCCAGCATTTT. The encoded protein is CASSLGPLSGQPQHF.

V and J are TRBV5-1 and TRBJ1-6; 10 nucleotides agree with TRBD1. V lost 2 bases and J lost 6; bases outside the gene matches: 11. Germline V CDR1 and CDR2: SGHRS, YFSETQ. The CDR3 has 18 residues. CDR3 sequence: CASSFGDRGRFSNSPLHF. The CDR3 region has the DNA TGCGCCAGCAGCTTTGGGGACAGGGGACGTTTCTCTAATTCACCCCTCCACTTT.

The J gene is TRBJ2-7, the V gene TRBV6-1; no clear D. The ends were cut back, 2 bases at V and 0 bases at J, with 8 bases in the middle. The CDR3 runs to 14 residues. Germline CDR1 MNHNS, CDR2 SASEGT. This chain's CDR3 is CASSEFSVSYEQYV. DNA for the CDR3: TGTGCCAGCAGTGAATTCAGCGTCTCCTACGAGCAGTACGTC.

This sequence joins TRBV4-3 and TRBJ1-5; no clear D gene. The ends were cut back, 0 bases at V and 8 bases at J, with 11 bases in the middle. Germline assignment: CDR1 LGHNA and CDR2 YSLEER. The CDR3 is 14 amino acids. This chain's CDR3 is CASSQDLYREPQHF. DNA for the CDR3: TGCGCCAGCAGCCAAGATCTTTATCGTGAGCCCCAGCATTTT.

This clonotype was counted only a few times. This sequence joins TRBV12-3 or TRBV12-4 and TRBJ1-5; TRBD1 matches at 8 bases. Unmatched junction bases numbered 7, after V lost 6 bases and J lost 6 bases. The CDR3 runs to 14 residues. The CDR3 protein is CASSRTGRAQPQHF. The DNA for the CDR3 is TGTGCCAGCAGCCGGACAGGGCGGGCTCAGCCCCAGCATTTT.

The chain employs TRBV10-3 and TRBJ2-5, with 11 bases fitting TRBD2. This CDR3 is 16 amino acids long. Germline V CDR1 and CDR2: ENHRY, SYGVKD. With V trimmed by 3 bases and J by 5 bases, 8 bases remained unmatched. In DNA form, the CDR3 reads TGTGCCATCAGTGAACGCCCTAGCGGGGGGCGGGAGACCCAGTACTTC. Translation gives CAISERPSGGRETQYF.

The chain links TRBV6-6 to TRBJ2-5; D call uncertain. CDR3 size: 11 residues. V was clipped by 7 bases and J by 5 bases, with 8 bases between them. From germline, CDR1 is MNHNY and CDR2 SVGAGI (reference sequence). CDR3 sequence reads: CASTLGETQYF. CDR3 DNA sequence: TGTGCCAGCACCCTTGGGGAGACCCAGTACTTC.

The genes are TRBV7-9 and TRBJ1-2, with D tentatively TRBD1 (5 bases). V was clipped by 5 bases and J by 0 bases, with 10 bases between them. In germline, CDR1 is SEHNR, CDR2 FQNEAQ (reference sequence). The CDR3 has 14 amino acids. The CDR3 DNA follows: TGTGCCAGCAGCGGGGCGGGCGCTAACTATGGCTACACCTTC. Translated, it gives CASSGAGANYGYTF.

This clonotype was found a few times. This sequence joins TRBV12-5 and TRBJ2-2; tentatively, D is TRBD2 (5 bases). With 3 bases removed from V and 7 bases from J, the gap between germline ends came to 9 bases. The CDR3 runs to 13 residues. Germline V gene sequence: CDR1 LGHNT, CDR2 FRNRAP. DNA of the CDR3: TGTGCTAGTGGTTTAGAGGGCGTCGGGGAGCTGTTTTTT. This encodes CASGLEGVGELFF.

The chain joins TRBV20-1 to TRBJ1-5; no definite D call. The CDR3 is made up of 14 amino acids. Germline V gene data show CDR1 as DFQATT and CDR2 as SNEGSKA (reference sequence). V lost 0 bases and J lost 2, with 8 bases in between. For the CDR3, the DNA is TGCAGTGCTAGAGATCGAACGGGCAATCAGCCCCAGCATTTT. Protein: CSARDRTGNQPQHF.

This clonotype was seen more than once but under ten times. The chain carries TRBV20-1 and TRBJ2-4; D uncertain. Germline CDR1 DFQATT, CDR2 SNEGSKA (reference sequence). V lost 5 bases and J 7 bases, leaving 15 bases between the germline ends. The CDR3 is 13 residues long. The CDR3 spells CSAVVGPANIQYF. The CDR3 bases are TGCAGTGCTGTCGTGGGCCCGGCGAACATTCAGTACTTC.

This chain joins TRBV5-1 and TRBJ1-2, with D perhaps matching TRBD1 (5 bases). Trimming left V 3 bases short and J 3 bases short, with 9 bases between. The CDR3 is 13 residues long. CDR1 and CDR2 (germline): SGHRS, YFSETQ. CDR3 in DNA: TGCGCCAGCAGCTCGGGACGGGACTATGGCTACACCTTC. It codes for CASSSGRDYGYTF.

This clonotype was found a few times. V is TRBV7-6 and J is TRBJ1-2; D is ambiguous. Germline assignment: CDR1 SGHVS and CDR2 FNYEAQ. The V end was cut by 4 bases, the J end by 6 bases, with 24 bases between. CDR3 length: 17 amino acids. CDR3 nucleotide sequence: TGTGCCAGCAGCTCTTATGCCGGCCCGGGCCTCGAGCATGGCTACACCTTC. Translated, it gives CASSSYAGPGLEHGYTF.

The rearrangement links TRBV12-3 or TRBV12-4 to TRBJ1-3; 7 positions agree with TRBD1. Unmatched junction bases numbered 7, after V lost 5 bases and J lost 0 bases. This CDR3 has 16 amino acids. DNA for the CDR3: TGTGCCAGCAGTCAGGGACAGTTCCTCTCTGGAAACACCATATATTTT. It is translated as CASSQGQFLSGNTIYF.

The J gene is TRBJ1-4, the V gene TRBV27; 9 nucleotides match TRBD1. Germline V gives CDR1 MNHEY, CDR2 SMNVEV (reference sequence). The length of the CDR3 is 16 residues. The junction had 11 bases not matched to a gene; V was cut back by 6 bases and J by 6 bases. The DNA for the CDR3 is TGTGCCAGCAGGGAAGACAGGGGGAGGGGGTATGAAAAACTGTTTTTT. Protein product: CASREDRGRGYEKLFF.

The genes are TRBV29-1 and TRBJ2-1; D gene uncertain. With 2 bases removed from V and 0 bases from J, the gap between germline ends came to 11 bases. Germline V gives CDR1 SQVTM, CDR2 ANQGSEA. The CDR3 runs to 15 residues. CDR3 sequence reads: CSVELGKSSYNEQFF. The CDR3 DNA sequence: TGCAGCGTTGAACTAGGGAAAAGCTCCTACAATGAGCAGTTCTTC.